The entry below describes one TCR beta chain. This entry belongs to a study of T cell changes during pregnancy in multiple sclerosis. This CDR3 is 16 amino acids long. V was clipped by 0 bases and J by 4 bases, with 16 bases between them. Germline assignment: CDR1 SGHRS and CDR2 YFSETQ. Profiled with immunoSEQ multiplex PCR; TCRdb holds only in-frame clones, not every one. The table includes approximately 96,000 clones, about 90% detected once. Sequencing used peripheral blood, obtained after pregnancy. The rearrangement uses TRBV5-1 and TRBJ2-5; tentatively, D is TRBD2 (5 bases). This TCR derives from a female donor in good health, enrolled as a control in a pregnancy study. CDR3 in amino acids: CASSLAFGGGGETQYF. The CDR3 nucleotides are TGCGCCAGCAGCTTGGCATTCGGAGGCGGAGGAGAGACCCAGTACTTC.